Listed below are T cell receptor beta chains from one sample, sequenced in a study of shared T cell receptors in the human thymus. The table came from immunoSEQ multiplex PCR; TCRdb's copy has only in-frame clones and leaves some out. The sample holds 500,000 to 750,000 clones, more than 75% seen once. This sample also belongs to another study, concerning human thymus T cells.

The source material was thymocytes. Receptors were obtained from a boy under three years old with a congenital heart defect. Each CDR3 is given with its conserved first and last residue. A D gene is named only where the DNA matches it firmly.

J: TRBJ2-2; V: TRBV30; D: NA; CDR3: CAWSRDLTGELFF; DNA: TGTGCCTGGAGTCGGGATCTCACCGGGGAGCTGTTTTTT
J: TRBJ2-7; V: TRBV11-2; D: NA; CDR3: CASSPEGDNSYEQYF; DNA: TGTGCCAGCAGCCCCGAGGGGGACAACTCCTACGAGCAGTACTTC
J: TRBJ2-2; V: TRBV12-5; D: TRBD2; CDR3: CASGRLAGAFTGELFF; DNA: TGTGCTAGTGGTCGACTAGCGGGAGCTTTCACCGGGGAGCTGTTTTTT
J: TRBJ2-7; V: TRBV14; D: TRBD2; CDR3: CASSPRTSGRTSYEQYF; DNA: TGTGCCAGCAGCCCGCGGACTAGCGGGAGGACCTCCTACGAGCAGTACTTC
J: TRBJ2-7; V: TRBV12-5; D: TRBD1; CDR3: CASGLPKGQGNEQYF; DNA: TGTGCTAGTGGTTTGCCCAAAGGACAGGGGAACGAGCAGTACTTC
J: TRBJ2-1; V: TRBV28; D: TRBD1; CDR3: CASSLWGTGGGEEQFF; DNA: TGTGCCAGCAGTTTATGGGGGACAGGGGGCGGGGAGGAGCAGTTCTTC
J: TRBJ2-3; V: TRBV30; D: TRBD2; CDR3: CAWRSLPLAGGHSTDTQYF; DNA: TGTGCCTGGAGGTCCCTTCCCTTAGCGGGAGGCCATAGCACAGATACGCAGTATTTT
J: TRBJ2-7; V: TRBV28; D: NA; CDR3: CASSLSGAGEQYF; DNA: TGTGCCAGCAGTTTATCCGGGGCGGGAGAGCAGTACTTC
J: TRBJ1-2; V: TRBV5-6; D: NA; CDR3: CASSPRQSYGYTF; DNA: TGTGCCAGCAGCCCGAGGCAGTCCTATGGCTACACCTTC
J: TRBJ2-7; V: TRBV7-8; D: NA; CDR3: CASSALPSDGSSYEQYF; DNA: TGTGCCAGCAGCGCACTTCCCTCGGACGGGAGCTCCTACGAGCAGTACTTC
J: TRBJ1-1; V: TRBV4-1; D: TRBD1; CDR3: CASSPRDRGQENTEAFF; DNA: TGCGCCAGCAGCCCCCGGGACAGGGGGCAGGAGAACACTGAAGCTTTCTTT
J: TRBJ2-1; V: TRBV7-4; D: TRBD2; CDR3: CASSPPEREGQGGNNEQFF; DNA: TGTGCCAGCAGCCCCCCGGAGCGGGAGGGCCAGGGGGGCAACAATGAGCAGTTCTTC
J: TRBJ1-1; V: TRBV14; D: NA; CDR3: CASSQVGGGPEAFF; DNA: TGTGCCAGCAGCCAAGTGGGGGGGGGCCCTGAAGCTTTCTTT
J: TRBJ2-7; V: TRBV4-3; D: TRBD1; CDR3: CASSPTQGTSSYEQYF; DNA: TGCGCCAGCAGCCCCACACAGGGGACGAGCTCCTACGAGCAGTACTTC
J: TRBJ2-1; V: TRBV7-9; D: TRBD2; CDR3: CASSLGREGQGDEQFF; DNA: TGTGCCAGCAGCCTGGGGCGGGAGGGCCAAGGGGATGAGCAGTTCTTC
J: TRBJ2-1; V: TRBV27; D: TRBD2; CDR3: CASSRRVGGTSRDNEQFF; DNA: TGTGCCAGCAGTCGTCGGGTAGGGGGGACTAGCAGGGACAATGAGCAGTTCTTC
J: TRBJ1-3; V: TRBV27; D: TRBD1; CDR3: CASSSRTGQFGFSGNTIYF; DNA: TGTGCCAGCAGTTCGAGGACAGGGCAATTTGGATTTTCTGGAAACACCATATATTTT
J: TRBJ2-1; V: TRBV4-1; D: TRBD2; CDR3: CASSQDRSLGGRGNEQFF; DNA: TGCGCCAGCAGCCAAGATAGGAGTCTTGGCGGGAGAGGTAATGAGCAGTTCTTC
J: TRBJ1-1; V: TRBV28; D: NA; CDR3: CASSYGGNTEAFF; DNA: TGTGCCAGCAGTTACGGCGGGAACACTGAAGCTTTCTTT